This note documents a single TCR beta chain sequence. As yet, its antigen is unknown. The protocol was immunoSEQ multiplex PCR, while the TCRdb copy is restricted to in-frame clones and leaves out a portion. This sample yields some 48,000 clones, of which around 90% are seen a single time; roughly 6.8% belongs to the top ten. This specimen comes from a study of OX40 agonist ivuxolimab in advanced cancers. Study-wide background: Patients were given ivuxolimab, an antibody that agonizes OX40 (CD134). Dose-escalation patients were diagnosed with hepatocellular carcinoma, melanoma, renal cell cancer or head and neck cancer. Three patients, one with hepatocellular carcinoma and two with cutaneous melanoma, responded partially.

Findings and caveats of the study: No determination was made of the antigen specificity of the expanded peripheral T cells.

Trimming took 2 bases from V and 1 from J, leaving 9 bases between them. CDR3 length: 15 residues. Germline V gives CDR1 SGDLS, CDR2 YYNGEE. Specimen: CD4+ or CD8+ T cells sorted from blood, collected in a trial of the OX40 agonist ivuxolimab. This TCR was recovered from an adult with an advanced solid tumor such as melanoma, head and neck, liver or kidney cancer. The chain uses TRBV9 and TRBJ2-2; tentative D call: TRBD2 (6 bases). The CDR3 protein is CASSVRRGNTGELFF. The CDR3 DNA reads TGTGCCAGCAGCGTGCGGCGGGGGAACACCGGGGAGCTGTTTTTT.